Listed here are 27 T cell receptor beta chains from one sample, sequenced in a study of shared clonotypes between healthy human individuals. Profiled with immunoSEQ multiplex PCR; TCRdb holds only in-frame clones, not every one. The data contain roughly 660,000 clones, roughly 87% of them seen just once; the ten biggest clones take up 34%. Sequenced: memory CD8+ T cells from PBMCs. The sample's subset: CD45RO+ cells pooled with CCR7-negative TemRA cells. The origin of the receptors is a man aged 18 to 30 in good health. Some clones in this sample may be carry-over from other donors' samples.

V is TRBV27 and J is TRBJ2-5; 7 bases are shared with TRBD1. The V gene's germline CDR1 is MNHEY and CDR2 SMNVEV (reference sequence). CDR3 size: 15 residues. With 2 bases clipped from V and 10 bases from J, the junction kept 13 bases outside the gene matches. This chain's CDR3 is CASSLEGGKRGDQYF. Written as DNA, the CDR3 is TGTGCCAGCAGTTTAGAAGGGGGCAAGAGAGGGGACCAGTACTTC.

The CDR3 region is CAWSYRDHEQYF. The CDR3 bases are TGTGCCTGGAGCTACAGGGACCACGAGCAGTACTTC. The gene calls are TRBV30 and TRBJ2-7, with D maybe TRBD1 (6 bases). Germline loops: CDR1 GTSNPN, CDR2 SVGIG (reference sequence). The CDR3 has 12 residues. The germline V and J ends were trimmed by 3 bases and 5 bases, with 11 bases remaining between them.

This chain uses TRBV11-3 with TRBJ2-1; D is possibly TRBD1 or TRBD2 (5 bases each). This CDR3 spans 14 amino acids. The germline CDR1 and CDR2 sequences are SGHNT and YENEEA. The germline V and J ends were trimmed by 7 bases and 6 bases, with 16 bases remaining between them. DNA for the CDR3: TGTGCCAGCAAACCCGGGACCGACGGCAATGAGCAGTTCTTC. Translated, it gives CASKPGTDGNEQFF.

CDR3 residues: CSVHKDYEQYF. The DNA of the CDR3 is TGCAGCGTTCATAAGGACTACGAGCAGTACTTC. The J gene is TRBJ2-7, the V gene TRBV29-1; D gene ambiguous. From germline, CDR1 is SQVTM and CDR2 ANQGSEA. This CDR3 has 11 residues. The V end was cut by 5 bases, the J end by 3 bases, with 8 bases between.

The genes are TRBV9 and TRBJ2-7; D perhaps matches TRBD2 (5 bases). V lost 4 bases and J 4 bases, leaving 21 bases between the germline ends. The germline V gene encodes CDR1 SGDLS and CDR2 YYNGEE. This CDR3 contains 16 residues. In DNA form, the CDR3 reads TGTGCCAGCAGCCCGAGGATAGAGCGTTCGGGGTACGAGCAGTACTTC. It encodes CASSPRIERSGYEQYF.

Concerning this clone itself: Germline and junction disagree at one end, which may indicate a read error. This chain uses TRBV15 with TRBJ1-5; D is uncertain. The V gene's germline CDR1 is LNHNV and CDR2 YYDKDF (reference sequence). This CDR3 has 14 residues. The CDR3 loop is CATSRALTNQPQHF. For the CDR3, the DNA is TGTGCCACCAGTAGAGCGTTGACGAATCAGCCCCAGCATTTT.

The chain links TRBV28 to TRBJ2-7; 8 bases are a match to TRBD2. Trimming removed 2 bases from V and 2 bases from J; junction bases left unmatched: 5. The CDR3 length is 15 residues. Germline CDR1 is MDHEN and CDR2 is SYDVKM. The CDR3 coding sequence is TGTGCCAGCAGTTTACGTGGAGCGGGGGCCTACGAGCAGTACTTC. Encoded protein: CASSLRGAGAYEQYF. The full variable domain, with the rest looked up from reference TRBV28 and TRBJ2-7, is DVKVTQSSRYLVKRTGEKVFLECVQDMDHENMFWYRQDPGLGLRLIYFSYDVKMKEKGDIPEGYSVSREKKERFSLILESASTNQTSMYLCASSLRGAGAYEQYFGPGTRLTVT.

The chain is built from TRBV4-3 and TRBJ2-5, with 8 nucleotides matching TRBD2. From germline, CDR1 is LGHNA and CDR2 YSLEER. V lost 2 bases, J lost 1 base, and 3 bases stayed unmatched. The CDR3 contains 15 residues. For the CDR3, the DNA is TGCGCCAGCAGCCAACGGGGGGGTGGCCAAGAGACCCAGTACTTC. It encodes CASSQRGGGQETQYF.

Concerning this clone itself: The same CDR3 can be traced to other DNA sequences in this sample. The chain is built from TRBV30 and TRBJ1-4; D is unclear. Germline V gene sequence: CDR1 GTSNPN, CDR2 SVGIG (reference sequence). This CDR3 comprises 11 residues. The V end was cut by 0 bases, the J end by 7 bases, with 3 bases between. The CDR3 sequence is CAWSVSEKLFF. The CDR3 DNA follows: TGTGCCTGGAGTGTCAGTGAAAAACTGTTTTTT.

This chain links TRBV10-3 with TRBJ1-1; tentative D call: TRBD1 (6 bases). The CDR3 spans 16 residues. Germline-derived CDR1 and CDR2 are ENHRY and SYGVKD. Trimming removed 6 bases at V and 5 bases at J, with 22 bases between. The CDR3 spells CAISSDSEAPVTEAFF. In nucleotides, the CDR3 is TGTGCCATCAGCTCGGACAGTGAGGCACCCGTTACTGAAGCTTTCTTT.

CDR3 coding DNA: TGCAGCGTTTCACCAGATACGCAGTATTTT. Translating it yields CSVSPDTQYF. The chain carries TRBV29-1 and TRBJ2-3; D is unclear. V lost 5 bases, J lost 4 bases, and 4 bases lay in between. The CDR3 is 10 amino acids. Germline lookup yields CDR1 SQVTM and CDR2 ANQGSEA.

CDR3 sequence: CASSSSGLAFPPTDTQYF. The DNA of the CDR3 is TGTGCCAGCAGCTCGTCAGGACTAGCGTTTCCCCCCACAGATACGCAGTATTTT. The chain employs TRBV7-6 and TRBJ2-3; 9 bases agree with TRBD2. V shed 4 bases and J 2 bases; nucleotides not matched to a gene: 13. This CDR3 region has 18 residues. Germline V lookup: CDR1 SGHVS, CDR2 FNYEAQ.

CDR3 nucleotides: TGTGCCAGCAGCGTCCCCGGGACTCAGCACCACAATGAGCAGTTCTTC. Residues: CASSVPGTQHHNEQFF. The chain recombines TRBV7-9 with TRBJ2-1, with TRBD2 as a possible D gene (6 bases). This CDR3 has 16 amino acids. Germline values: CDR1 SEHNR, CDR2 FQNEAQ (reference sequence). V lost 5 bases, J lost 5 bases, and 19 bases lay in between. The variable domain in full, completed from reference TRBV7-9 and TRBJ2-1, reads DTGVSQNPRHKITKRGQNVTFRCDPISEHNRLYWYRQTLGQGPEFLTYFQNEAQLEKSRLLSDRFSAERPKGSFSTLEIQRTEQGDSAMYLCASSVPGTQHHNEQFFGPGTRLTVL.

This rearrangement joins TRBV19 to TRBJ2-5; D may be TRBD1 or TRBD2 (5 bases each). V lost 10 bases and J 4 bases, leaving 16 bases between the germline ends. This CDR3 comprises 13 residues. The V gene's germline CDR1 is LNHDA and CDR2 SQIVND (reference sequence). CDR3: CATGPRPGETQYF. CDR3 nucleotide sequence: TGTGCCACGGGACCGCGACCCGGAGAGACCCAGTACTTC.

This chain links TRBV6-5 with TRBJ2-7; D ambiguous. The CDR3 extends over 14 amino acids. Germline loops: CDR1 MNHEY, CDR2 SVGAGI. V gave up 2 bases and J gave up 1 base, with 9 bases separating them. The CDR3 DNA reads TGTGCCAGCAGTTACAGGGTTGGATCCTACGAGCAGTACTTC. This gives the protein CASSYRVGSYEQYF.

In this sample, this clone turned up once. This chain uses TRBV29-1 with TRBJ2-5, with 16 bases lining up with TRBD2. Judging by the DNA end, TRBJ2-7 fits better; the J call may be wrong. The length of the CDR3 is 15 residues. CDR1 SQVTM and CDR2 ANQGSEA come from the germline V gene. CDR3: CSRGLAGGPSYEQYF. The CDR3 DNA reads TGCAGCCGGGGACTAGCGGGAGGGCCCTCTTACGAGCAGTACTTC.

The V and J genes are TRBV6-6 and TRBJ2-7; D gene unclear. V lost 4 bases, J lost 7 bases, and 8 bases lay in between. CDR1 and CDR2 from the germline V gene are MNHNY and SVGAGI (reference sequence). There are 11 residues in the CDR3. CDR3 loop: CASSSGLEQYF. In DNA, the CDR3 is TGTGCCAGCAGTTCCGGTTTGGAGCAGTACTTC.

CDR3 in DNA: TGTGCCAGCAGCTTGGGACTCTACGAGCAGTACTTC. Protein product: CASSLGLYEQYF. V is TRBV5-4 and J is TRBJ2-7; D remains ambiguous. The germline CDR1 and CDR2 sequences are SGHNT and YYREEE (reference sequence). This CDR3 has 12 residues. V lost 0 bases, J lost 3 bases, and 4 bases lay in between.

This chain joins TRBV7-9 and TRBJ1-2; 11 bases fit TRBD1. V gave up 5 bases and J gave up 3 bases; unmatched junction bases: 5. The CDR3 has 15 residues. Germline CDR1 reads SEHNR; CDR2 reads FQNEAQ (reference sequence). The CDR3 coding sequence is TGTGCCAGCAGCCCGCAGGGACAGGGGGACTATGGCTACACCTTC. Its translation: CASSPQGQGDYGYTF.

Concerning this clone itself: Other DNA sequences within the sample encode an identical CDR3. CDR3 sequence: CASSLAGGYEQYF. In DNA form, the CDR3 reads TGTGCCAGCAGCTTAGCGGGCGGGTACGAGCAGTACTTC. The rearrangement joins TRBV7-9 to TRBJ2-7, with a weak D call TRBD2 (5 bases). Germline CDR1 and CDR2: SEHNR and FQNEAQ (reference sequence). Trimming cost V 0 bases and J 4 bases, with 7 bases left between them. The CDR3 extends over 13 amino acids.

The chain has TRBV27 and TRBJ2-7; TRBD1 is a possible D gene (7 bases). The germline gives CDR1 MNHEY, CDR2 SMNVEV (reference sequence). There are 13 residues in the CDR3. The ends were cut back, 7 bases at V and 1 base at J, with 11 bases in the middle. In nucleotides, the CDR3 is TGTGCCAGCACCCCAGGGGGGTCCTACGAGCAGTACTTC. Amino acids: CASTPGGSYEQYF.

The count of this clone is one. This chain connects TRBV7-6 to TRBJ2-1, with 10 bases fitting TRBD2. Per germline, CDR1 SGHVS and CDR2 FNYEAQ. This CDR3 has 16 residues. V gave up 1 base and J gave up 4 bases; unmatched junction bases: 4. Here the CDR3 reads CASSLELAGQYNEQFF. The CDR3 nucleotides are TGTGCCAGCAGCTTAGAACTAGCGGGGCAATACAATGAGCAGTTCTTC.

The J gene is TRBJ2-5, the V gene TRBV7-2, with 8 nucleotides matching TRBD1. This CDR3 is 15 amino acids long. V dropped 5 bases and J dropped 3; count of bases not matched to a gene: 8. In germline, CDR1 is SGHTA, CDR2 FQGNSA. The CDR3: CASSPGQGGEETQYF. CDR3 nucleotides: TGTGCCAGCAGCCCAGGACAGGGTGGAGAAGAGACCCAGTACTTC.

The chain couples TRBV6-1 to TRBJ2-1; 9 nucleotides agree with TRBD2. This CDR3 contains 15 residues. The germline V gene encodes CDR1 MNHNS and CDR2 SASEGT. Trimming removed 11 bases from V and 9 bases from J; junction bases left unmatched: 17. The CDR3 region is CASPSTGLALGEQFF. DNA of the CDR3: TGTGCCTCACCTTCTACCGGACTAGCGTTAGGTGAGCAGTTCTTC.

The V and J genes are TRBV27 and TRBJ2-1; the match to TRBD1 covers 7 bases. Germline CDR1 reads MNHEY; CDR2 reads SMNVEV (reference sequence). The junction had 6 bases not matched to a gene; V was cut back by 0 bases and J by 10 bases. The CDR3 has 14 residues. DNA of the CDR3: TGTGCCAGCAGTTTATCCTACAGGGGCGAGGAGCAGTTCTTC. Residues: CASSLSYRGEEQFF.

V and J are TRBV2 and TRBJ2-7, with 7 bases identical to TRBD2. The CDR3 is 15 amino acids. CDR1 and CDR2 from the germline V gene are SNHLY and FYNNEI. J gave up 5 bases and V 3 bases, and 10 bases lay outside the gene matches. The CDR3: CASSDGGGGSHEQYF. The CDR3 DNA reads TGTGCCAGCAGTGACGGTGGGGGGGGGTCCCACGAGCAGTACTTC.

V usage is TRBV28 and J usage is TRBJ2-7; D is unresolved. Looked up from germline, CDR1 is MDHEN and CDR2 is SYDVKM. V was trimmed by 5 bases and J by 2 bases, leaving 4 bases between them. CDR3 length equals 11 residues. CDR3 amino acids: CASSVPYEQYF. The DNA for the CDR3 is TGTGCCAGCAGTGTCCCCTACGAGCAGTACTTC.